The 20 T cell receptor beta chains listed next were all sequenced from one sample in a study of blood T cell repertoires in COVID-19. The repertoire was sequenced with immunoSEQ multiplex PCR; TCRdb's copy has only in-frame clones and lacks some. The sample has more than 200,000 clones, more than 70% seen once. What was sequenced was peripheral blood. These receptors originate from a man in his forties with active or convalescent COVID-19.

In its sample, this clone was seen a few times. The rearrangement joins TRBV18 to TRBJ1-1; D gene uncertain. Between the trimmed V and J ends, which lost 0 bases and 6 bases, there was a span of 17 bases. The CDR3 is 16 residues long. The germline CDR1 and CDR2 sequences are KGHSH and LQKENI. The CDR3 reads CASSPPRGGPIPEAFF. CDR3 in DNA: TGTGCCAGCTCACCACCTCGCGGAGGGCCGATCCCTGAAGCTTTCTTT.

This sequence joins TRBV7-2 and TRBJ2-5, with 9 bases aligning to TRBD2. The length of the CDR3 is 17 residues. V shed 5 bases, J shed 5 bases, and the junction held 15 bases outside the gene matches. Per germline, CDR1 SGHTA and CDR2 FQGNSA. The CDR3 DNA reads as TGTGCCAGCAGCCCCCCCGGGCGGCGGGGGGGCGGGGAGACCCAGTACTTC. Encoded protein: CASSPPGRRGGGETQYF.

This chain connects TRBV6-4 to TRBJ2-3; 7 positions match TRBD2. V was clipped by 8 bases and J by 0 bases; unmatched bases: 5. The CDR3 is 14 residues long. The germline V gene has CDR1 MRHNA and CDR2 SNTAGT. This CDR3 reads CASSPGGSTDTQYF. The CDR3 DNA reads TGTGCCAGCTCGCCGGGGGGAAGCACAGATACGCAGTATTTT.

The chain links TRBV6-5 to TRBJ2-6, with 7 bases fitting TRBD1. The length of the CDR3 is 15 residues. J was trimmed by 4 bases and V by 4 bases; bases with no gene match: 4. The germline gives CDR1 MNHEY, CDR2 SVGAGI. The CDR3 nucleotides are TGTGCCAGCAGTTCCCGACAGGGCGGGGCCAACGTCCTGACTTTC. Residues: CASSSRQGGANVLTF.

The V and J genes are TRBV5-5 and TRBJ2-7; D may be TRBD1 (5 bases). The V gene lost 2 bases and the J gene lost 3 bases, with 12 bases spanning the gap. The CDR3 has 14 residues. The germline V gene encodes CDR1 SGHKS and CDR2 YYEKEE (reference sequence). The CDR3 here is CASSLHETVYEQYF. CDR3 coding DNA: TGTGCCAGCAGCTTACATGAGACAGTCTACGAGCAGTACTTC.

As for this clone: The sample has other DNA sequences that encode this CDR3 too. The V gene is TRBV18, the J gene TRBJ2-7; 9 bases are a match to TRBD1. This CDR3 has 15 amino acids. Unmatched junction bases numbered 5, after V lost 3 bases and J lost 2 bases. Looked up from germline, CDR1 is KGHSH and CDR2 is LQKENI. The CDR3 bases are TGTGCCAGCTCACCCCCGGGACAGGGAGCCTACGAGCAGTACTTC. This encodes CASSPPGQGAYEQYF.

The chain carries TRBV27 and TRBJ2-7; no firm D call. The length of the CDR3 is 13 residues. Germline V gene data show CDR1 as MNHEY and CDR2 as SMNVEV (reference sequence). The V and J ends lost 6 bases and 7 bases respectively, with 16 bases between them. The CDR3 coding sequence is TGTGCCAGCAGCTTCAATCTAGGTGGGGAGCAGTACTTC. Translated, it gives CASSFNLGGEQYF.

CDR3 sequence: CASSWDPGTGTYGYTF. The CDR3 DNA reads as TGTGCCAGCAGCTGGGACCCCGGGACAGGGACCTATGGCTACACCTTC. The chain has TRBV5-4 and TRBJ1-2, with 9 bases lining up with TRBD1. Trimming at V came to 3 bases and at J to 4 bases, leaving 10 bases not matched to a gene. The CDR3 totals 16 residues. Germline CDR1 reads SGHNT; CDR2 reads YYREEE (reference sequence).

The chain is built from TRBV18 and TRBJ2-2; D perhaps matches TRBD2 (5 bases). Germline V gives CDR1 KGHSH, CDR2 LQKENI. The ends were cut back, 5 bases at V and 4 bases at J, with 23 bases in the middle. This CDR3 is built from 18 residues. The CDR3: CASSGPGRSQAGTGELFF. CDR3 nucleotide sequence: TGTGCCAGCTCAGGGCCGGGAAGGAGTCAAGCTGGCACCGGGGAGCTGTTTTTT.

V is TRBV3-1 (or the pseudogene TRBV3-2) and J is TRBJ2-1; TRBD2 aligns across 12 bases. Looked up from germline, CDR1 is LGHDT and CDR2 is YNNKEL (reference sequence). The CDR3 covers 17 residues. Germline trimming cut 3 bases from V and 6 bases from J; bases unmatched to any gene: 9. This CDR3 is CASSQGIASGGANEQFF. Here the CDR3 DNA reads TGTGCCAGCAGCCAGGGTATTGCTAGCGGGGGGGCCAATGAGCAGTTCTTC.

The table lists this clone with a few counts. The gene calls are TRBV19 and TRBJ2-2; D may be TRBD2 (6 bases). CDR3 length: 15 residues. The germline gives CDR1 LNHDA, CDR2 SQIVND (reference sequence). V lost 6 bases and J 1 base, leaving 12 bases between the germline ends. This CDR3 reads CASRGGTGNTGELFF. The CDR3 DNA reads TGTGCCAGTAGGGGGGGTACAGGGAACACCGGGGAGCTGTTTTTT.

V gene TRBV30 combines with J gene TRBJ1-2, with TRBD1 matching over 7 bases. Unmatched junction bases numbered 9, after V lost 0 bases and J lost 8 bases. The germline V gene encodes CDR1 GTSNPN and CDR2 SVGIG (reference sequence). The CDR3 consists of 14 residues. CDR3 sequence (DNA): TGTGCCTGGAGTGTAGGAGGGGGCGCGGGAGGCTACACCTTC. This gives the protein CAWSVGGGAGGYTF. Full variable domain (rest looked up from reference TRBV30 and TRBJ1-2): SQTIHQWPATLVQPVGSPLSLECTVEGTSNPNLYWYRQAAGRGLQLLFYSVGIGQISSEVPQNLSASRPQDRQFILSSKKLLLSDSGFYLCAWSVGGGAGGYTFGSGTRLTVV.

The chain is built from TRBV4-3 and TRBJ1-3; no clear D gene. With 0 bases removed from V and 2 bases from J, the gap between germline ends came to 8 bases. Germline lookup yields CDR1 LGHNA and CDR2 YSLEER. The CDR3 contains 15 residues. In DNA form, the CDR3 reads TGCGCCAGCAGCCAAGATCTGTCAGCTGGAAACACCATATATTTT. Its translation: CASSQDLSAGNTIYF.

The CDR3 DNA follows: TGTGCCAGCAGCTTAGGGACAGGGGGGGGTTACGAGCAGTACTTC. It is translated as CASSLGTGGGYEQYF. This chain joins TRBV7-2 and TRBJ2-7, with 10 bases fitting TRBD1. CDR1 and CDR2 from the germline V gene are SGHTA and FQGNSA. Losses at the gene ends were 1 base for V and 4 bases for J; bases not matched to a gene: 4. This CDR3 contains 15 residues.

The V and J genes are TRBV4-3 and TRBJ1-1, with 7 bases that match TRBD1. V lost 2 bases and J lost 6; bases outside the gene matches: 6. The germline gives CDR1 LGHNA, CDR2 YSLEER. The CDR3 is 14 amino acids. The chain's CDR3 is CASSQKQGIAEAFF. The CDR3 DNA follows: TGCGCCAGCAGCCAAAAACAGGGGATCGCTGAAGCTTTCTTT.

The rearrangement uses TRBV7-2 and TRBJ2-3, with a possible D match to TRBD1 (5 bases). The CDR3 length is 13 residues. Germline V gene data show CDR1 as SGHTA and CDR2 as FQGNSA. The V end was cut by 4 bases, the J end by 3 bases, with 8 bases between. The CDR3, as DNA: TGTGCCAGCAGCTCTCAGGGAACAGATACGCAGTATTTT. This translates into CASSSQGTDTQYF.

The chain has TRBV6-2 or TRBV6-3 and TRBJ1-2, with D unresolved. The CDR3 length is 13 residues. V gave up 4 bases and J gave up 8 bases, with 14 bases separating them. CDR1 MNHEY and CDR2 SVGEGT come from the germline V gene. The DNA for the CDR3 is TGTGCCAGCAGTTCTTGGGCCAGCCGGGGCTACACCTTC. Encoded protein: CASSSWASRGYTF.

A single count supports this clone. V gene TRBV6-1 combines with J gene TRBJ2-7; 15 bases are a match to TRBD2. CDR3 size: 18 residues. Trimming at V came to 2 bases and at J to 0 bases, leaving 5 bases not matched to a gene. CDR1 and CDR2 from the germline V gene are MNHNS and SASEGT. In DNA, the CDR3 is TGTGCCAGCAGTGAACAGGGACTAGCGGGAGGCTTCTCCTACGAGCAGTACTTC. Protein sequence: CASSEQGLAGGFSYEQYF.

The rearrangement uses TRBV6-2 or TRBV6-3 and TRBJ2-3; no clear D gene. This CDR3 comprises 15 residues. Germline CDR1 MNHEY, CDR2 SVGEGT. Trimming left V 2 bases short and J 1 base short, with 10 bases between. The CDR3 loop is CASSYGPNGTDTQYF. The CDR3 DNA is TGTGCCAGCAGTTACGGGCCTAATGGCACAGATACGCAGTATTTT.

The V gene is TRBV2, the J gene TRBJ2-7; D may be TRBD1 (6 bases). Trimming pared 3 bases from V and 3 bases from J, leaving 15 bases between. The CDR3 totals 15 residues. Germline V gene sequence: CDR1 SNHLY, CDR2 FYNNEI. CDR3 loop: CASSEGAGEGYEQYF. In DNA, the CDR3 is TGTGCCAGCAGTGAGGGGGCAGGGGAAGGCTACGAGCAGTACTTC.